This entry is about one T cell receptor (beta chain). The CDR3 runs to 16 residues. From germline, CDR1 is LNHDA and CDR2 SQIVND (reference sequence). V gave up 0 bases and J gave up 0 bases, with 11 bases separating them. This sample is part of a study of blood T cell repertoires in COVID-19. Study context: T cells, B-cell-depleted T cells, or PBMCs supplied cDNA or gDNA.

Methods used by the authors: Nucleated cell number was recorded as an estimate derived from reference gene primer amplification. TCRdb's copy holds only in-frame clones and misses some; the assay was immunoSEQ multiplex PCR. V and J calls and clone size follow that table, whereas D and trimming were derived from the DNA. The sample carries 400,000 or so clones, approximately 90% recorded once. Enrolment of Seattle patients took place during active infection, and they were followed longitudinally. This rearrangement joins TRBV19 to TRBJ1-2; D is possibly TRBD1 (5 bases). Sequences were obtained from peripheral blood. The clonotype originates from a man aged 18 to 35 with COVID-19, enrolled during active disease. The CDR3 DNA is TGTGCCAGTAGTATAGATCTGGGGCGAGCTAACTATGGCTACACCTTC. It yields the protein CASSIDLGRANYGYTF.